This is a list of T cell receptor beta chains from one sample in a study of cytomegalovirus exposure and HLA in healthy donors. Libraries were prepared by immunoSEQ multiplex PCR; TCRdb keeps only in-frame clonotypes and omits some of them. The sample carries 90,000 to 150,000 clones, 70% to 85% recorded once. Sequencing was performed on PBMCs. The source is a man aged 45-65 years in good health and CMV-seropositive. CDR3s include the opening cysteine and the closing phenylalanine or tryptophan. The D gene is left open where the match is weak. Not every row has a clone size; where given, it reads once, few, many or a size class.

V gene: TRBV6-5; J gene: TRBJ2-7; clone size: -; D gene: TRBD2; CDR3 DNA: TGTGCCAGCAGCCCGACTAGCGGGAGACTGGGGGAGCAGTACTTC; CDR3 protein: CASSPTSGRLGEQYF
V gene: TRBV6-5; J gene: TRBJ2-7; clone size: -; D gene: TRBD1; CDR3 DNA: TGTGCCAGCAGTTACTCGGACAGGGGGCCATACGAGCAGTACTTC; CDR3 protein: CASSYSDRGPYEQYF
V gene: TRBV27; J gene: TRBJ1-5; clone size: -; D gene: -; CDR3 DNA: TGTGCCAGCAGTTCCAGGGATAGCAATCAGCCCCAGCATTTT; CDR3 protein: CASSSRDSNQPQHF
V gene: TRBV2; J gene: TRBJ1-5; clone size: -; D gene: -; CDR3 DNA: TGTGCCAGCAGTGAAGGCAGGGTCCAGCCCCAGCATTTT; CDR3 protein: CASSEGRVQPQHF
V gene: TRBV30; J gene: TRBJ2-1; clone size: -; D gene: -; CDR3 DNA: TGTGCCTGGAGTGTCTTAGCGGCAGGTTTCAATGAGCAGTTCTTC; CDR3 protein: CAWSVLAAGFNEQFF
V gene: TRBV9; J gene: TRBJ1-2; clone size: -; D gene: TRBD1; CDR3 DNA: TGTGCCAGCAGCTTCGGGACAGGGGGCAACTATGGCTACACCTTC; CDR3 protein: CASSFGTGGNYGYTF
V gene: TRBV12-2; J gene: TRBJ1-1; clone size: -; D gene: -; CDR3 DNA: TGTGCAAGTCGCTCCCTGGGGCCGGCCGGCTACACTGAAGCTTTCTTT; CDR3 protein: CASRSLGPAGYTEAFF
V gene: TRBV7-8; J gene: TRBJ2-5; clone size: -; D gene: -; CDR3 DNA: TGTGCCAGCAGCCCGAGGGAGACCCAGTACTTC; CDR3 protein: CASSPRETQYF
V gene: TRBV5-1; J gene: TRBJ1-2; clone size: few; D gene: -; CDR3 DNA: TGCGCCAGCAGCTTTGGAAGCCCAAGACTTGATGGCTACACCTTC; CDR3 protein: CASSFGSPRLDGYTF
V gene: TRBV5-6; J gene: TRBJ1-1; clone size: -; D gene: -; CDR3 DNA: TGTGCCAGCAGCTTGGGGGGCACGTACACTGAAGCTTTCTTT; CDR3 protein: CASSLGGTYTEAFF
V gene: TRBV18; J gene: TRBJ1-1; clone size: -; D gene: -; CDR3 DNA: TGTGCCAGCTCTCCTGGACAAGATGGAATCGATTTCTTT; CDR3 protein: CASSPGQDGIDFF
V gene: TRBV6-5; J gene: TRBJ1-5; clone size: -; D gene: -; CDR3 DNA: TGTGCCAGCAGTTCCCCCGGGACAACTCTGCATTTT; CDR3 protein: CASSSPGTTLHF
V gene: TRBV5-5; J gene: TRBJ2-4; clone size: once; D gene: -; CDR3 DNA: TGTGCCAGCAGCTTGACCCAGCGAGCCAAAAACATTCAGTACTTC; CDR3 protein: CASSLTQRAKNIQYF
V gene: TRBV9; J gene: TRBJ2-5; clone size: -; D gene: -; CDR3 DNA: TGTGCCAGCACTCCAGAGGGAGCACGCGAGACCCAGTACTTC; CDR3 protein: CASTPEGARETQYF
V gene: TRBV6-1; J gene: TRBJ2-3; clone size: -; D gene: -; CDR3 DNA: TGTGCCAGCAATCAGGGAACAGATACGCAGTATTTT; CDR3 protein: CASNQGTDTQYF
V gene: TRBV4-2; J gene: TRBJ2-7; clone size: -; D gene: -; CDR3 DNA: TGTGCCAGCAGCCAAGGTCTAGAGTCCTACGAGCAGTACTTC; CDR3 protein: CASSQGLESYEQYF
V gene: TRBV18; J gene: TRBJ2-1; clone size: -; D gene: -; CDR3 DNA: TGTGCCAGCTCAGGCCGACAGGCGGGTGAGCAGTTCTTC; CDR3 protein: CASSGRQAGEQFF
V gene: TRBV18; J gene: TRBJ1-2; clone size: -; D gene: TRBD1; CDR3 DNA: TGTGCCAGCTCACCAGTATCCCGCGGGACAGGGCAACCTAACTTTGGCTACACCTTC; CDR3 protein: CASSPVSRGTGQPNFGYTF
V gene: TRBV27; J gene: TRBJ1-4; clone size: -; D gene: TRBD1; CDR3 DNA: TGTGCCAGCAGTGAGACAGGGTCCCCAACTAATGAAAAACTGTTTTTT; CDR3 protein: CASSETGSPTNEKLFF
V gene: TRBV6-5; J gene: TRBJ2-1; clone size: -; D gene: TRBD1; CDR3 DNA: TGTGCCAGCAGTTACCCAGGACAGGGCCCGCCTGAGCAGTTCTTC; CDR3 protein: CASSYPGQGPPEQFF
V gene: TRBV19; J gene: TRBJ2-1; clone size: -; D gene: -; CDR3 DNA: TGTGCCAGTACTAACGGACAGAACAATGAGCAGTTCTTC; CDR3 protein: CASTNGQNNEQFF
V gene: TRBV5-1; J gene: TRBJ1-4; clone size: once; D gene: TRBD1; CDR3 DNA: TGCGCCAGCAGCTTGAAAGGGGGCGGGAATGAAAAACTGTTTTTT; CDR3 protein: CASSLKGGGNEKLFF
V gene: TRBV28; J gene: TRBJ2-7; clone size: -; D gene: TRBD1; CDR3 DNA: TGTGCCAGCAGCCAAACCGGACAGGGTTCCTACGAGCAGTACTTC; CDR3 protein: CASSQTGQGSYEQYF
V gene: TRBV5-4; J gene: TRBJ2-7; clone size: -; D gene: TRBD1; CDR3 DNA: TGTGCCAGCAGCGCACCCCAGGGGGCGTCAGGCGAGCAGTACTTC; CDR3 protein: CASSAPQGASGEQYF
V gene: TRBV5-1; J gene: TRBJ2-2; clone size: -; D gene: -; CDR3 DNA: TGCGCCAGCAGCTTAGAGGACTTTTCGCGTTTCGGGGAGCTGTTTTTT; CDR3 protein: CASSLEDFSRFGELFF
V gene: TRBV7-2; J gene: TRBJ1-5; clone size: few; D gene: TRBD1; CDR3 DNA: TGTGCCAGCAGACAGACAGGGGGCAATCAGCCCCAGCATTTT; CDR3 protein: CASRQTGGNQPQHF
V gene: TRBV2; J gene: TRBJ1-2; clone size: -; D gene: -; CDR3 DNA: TGTGCCAGCAGTCCGCGACAGACTAACTATGGCTACACCTTC; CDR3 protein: CASSPRQTNYGYTF
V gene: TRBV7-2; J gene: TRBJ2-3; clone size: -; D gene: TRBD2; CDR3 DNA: TGTGCCAGCAGGGCGGGGGGAAGCACAGATACGCAGTATTTT; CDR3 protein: CASRAGGSTDTQYF
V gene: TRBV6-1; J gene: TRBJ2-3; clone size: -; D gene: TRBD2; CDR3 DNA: TGTGCCAGCCGGGGGGGCGGTACAGATACGCAGTATTTT; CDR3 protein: CASRGGGTDTQYF
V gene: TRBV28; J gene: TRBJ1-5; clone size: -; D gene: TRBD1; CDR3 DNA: TGTGCCAGCAGTTTAGGGGACAGGGATAATCAGCCCCAGCATTTT; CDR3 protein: CASSLGDRDNQPQHF
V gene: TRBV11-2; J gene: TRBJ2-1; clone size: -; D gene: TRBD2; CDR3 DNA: TGTGCCAGCAGCTTTAAGCGGGGGGCCCCCAATGAGCAGTTCTTC; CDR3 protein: CASSFKRGAPNEQFF
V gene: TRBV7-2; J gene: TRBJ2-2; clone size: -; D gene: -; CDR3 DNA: TGTGCCAGCAGCTTAGGGATTAGCAGCACCGGGGAGCTGTTTTTT; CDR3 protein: CASSLGISSTGELFF
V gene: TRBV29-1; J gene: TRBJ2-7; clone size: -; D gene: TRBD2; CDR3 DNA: TGCAGCGCCGGGGGGGGATGGAACGAGCAGTACTTC; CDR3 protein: CSAGGGWNEQYF
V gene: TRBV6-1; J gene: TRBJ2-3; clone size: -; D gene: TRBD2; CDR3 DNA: TGTGCCAGCAGTGAATTTGGCGGGAGGGCCTCAGATACGCAGTATTTT; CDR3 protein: CASSEFGGRASDTQYF
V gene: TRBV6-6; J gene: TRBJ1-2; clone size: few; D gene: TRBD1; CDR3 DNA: TGTGCCAGCAGTCAAAACAGGGGGAGAAACTATGGCTACACCTTC; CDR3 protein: CASSQNRGRNYGYTF
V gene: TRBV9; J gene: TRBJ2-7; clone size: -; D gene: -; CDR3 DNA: TGTGCCAGCAGCGTAGGTCAGGGGCAAGAGCAGTACTTC; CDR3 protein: CASSVGQGQEQYF
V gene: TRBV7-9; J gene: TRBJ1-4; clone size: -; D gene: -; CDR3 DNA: TGTTCCAGCAGCTTAGTCAGTGAAAAACTGTTTTTT; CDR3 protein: CSSSLVSEKLFF
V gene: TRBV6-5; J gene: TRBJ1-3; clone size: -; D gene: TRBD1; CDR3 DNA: TGTGCCAGCGCTGGGACTCTGACAGGGACCACCATATATTTT; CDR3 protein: CASAGTLTGTTIYF
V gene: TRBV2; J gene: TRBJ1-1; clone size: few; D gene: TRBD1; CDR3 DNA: TGTGCCAGCAGCGAGACAGGGGCCAACACTGAAGCTTTCTTT; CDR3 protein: CASSETGANTEAFF
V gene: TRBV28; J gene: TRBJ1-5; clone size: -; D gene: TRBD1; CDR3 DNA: TGTGCCAGCAGGGGGGGACAGGGCCAAAATCAGCCCCAGCATTTT; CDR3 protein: CASRGGQGQNQPQHF
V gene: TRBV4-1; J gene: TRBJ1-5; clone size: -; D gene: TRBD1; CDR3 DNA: TGCGCCAGCAGCCAAATGGGGACAGGGCCTTCGGGACAGCCCCAGCATTTT; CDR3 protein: CASSQMGTGPSGQPQHF
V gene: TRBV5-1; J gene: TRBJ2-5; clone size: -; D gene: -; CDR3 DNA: TGCGCCAGCAGTCTCATGCAGGGTACTGGAGAGACCCAGTACTTC; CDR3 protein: CASSLMQGTGETQYF
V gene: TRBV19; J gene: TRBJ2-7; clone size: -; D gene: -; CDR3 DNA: TGTGCCAGTAGTAGGCCAGCGGACTCCTACGAGCAGTACTTC; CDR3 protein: CASSRPADSYEQYF
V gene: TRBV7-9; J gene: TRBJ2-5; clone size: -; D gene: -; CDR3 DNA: TGTGCCAGCAGAGAATCGCGGGGGACCCAGTACTTC; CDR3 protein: CASRESRGTQYF
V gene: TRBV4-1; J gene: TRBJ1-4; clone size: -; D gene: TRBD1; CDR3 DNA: TGCGCCAGCAGCCATCCGGGACAGGGGTGTGAAAAACTGTTTTTT; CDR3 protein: CASSHPGQGCEKLFF
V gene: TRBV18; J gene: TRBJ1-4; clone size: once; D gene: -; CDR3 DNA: TGTGCCAGCTCATCCACAGGGCAGGCTAATGAAAAACTGTTTTTT; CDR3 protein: CASSSTGQANEKLFF
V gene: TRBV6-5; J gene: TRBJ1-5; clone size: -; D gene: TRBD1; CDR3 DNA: TGTGCCAGCAGTCCAAGGACAGGCTCCAATCAGCCCCAGCATTTT; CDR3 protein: CASSPRTGSNQPQHF
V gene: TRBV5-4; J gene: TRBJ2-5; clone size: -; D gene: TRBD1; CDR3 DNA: TGTGCCAGCAGCTTCCGGGACAGGGGGTTGTGGGAGACCCAGTACTTC; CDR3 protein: CASSFRDRGLWETQYF
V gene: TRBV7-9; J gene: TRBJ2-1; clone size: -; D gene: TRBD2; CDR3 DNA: TGTGCCAGCAGCTTAAGGACTAGCGGGGGCAATGAGCAGTTCTTC; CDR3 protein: CASSLRTSGGNEQFF
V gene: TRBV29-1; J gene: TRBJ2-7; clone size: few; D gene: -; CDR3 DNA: TGCAGCGTTGGTAACAGGGATTACGAGCAGTACTTC; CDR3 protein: CSVGNRDYEQYF